These 13 T cell receptor beta chains came from one sample sequenced in a study of T cells in Graves' hyperthyroidism and ophthalmopathy. Amplified TCR beta CDR3 regions derived from RNA transcripts. An initial round of RT-PCR targeting the TCR CDR3 relied on the HTBI primer set. TCRdb re-derived calls from the multiplex PCR reads in MiXCR, one entry per CDR3 protein. The repertoire has under 400,000 distinct CDR3 sequences, approximately 16% of them found once; the top ten carry around a third. The specimen was blood. The receptors derive from a man younger than 40 with Graves' hyperthyroidism.

The J gene is TRBJ2-2, the V gene TRBV18; the match to TRBD2 covers 9 bases. The CDR3 loop spans 16 amino acids. V lost 4 bases, J lost 4 bases, and 7 bases stayed unmatched. Germline CDR1 and CDR2: KGHSH and LQKENI. CDR3 sequence reads: CASSLEAGGLTGELFF. Written as DNA, the CDR3 is TGTGCCAGCTCACTAGAAGCGGGAGGACTCACCGGGGAGCTGTTTTTT.

The chain joins TRBV5-1 to TRBJ2-1; 10 bases match TRBD2. Germline CDR1 SGHRS, CDR2 YFSETQ. The CDR3 sequence is 18 residues long. Unmatched junction bases numbered 17, after V lost 4 bases and J lost 7 bases. The CDR3 region has the DNA TGCGCCAGCAGCCTGGAAGGCGGGCTAGCGGGAGTTTTGAATGAGCAGTTCTTC. It yields the protein CASSLEGGLAGVLNEQFF.

This chain uses TRBV3-1 with TRBJ2-2; D assignment may be TRBD1 or TRBD2 (5 bases each). Trimming cost V 2 bases and J 8 bases, with 15 bases left between them. Germline CDR1 LGHDT, CDR2 YNNKEL (reference sequence). This CDR3 region has 15 residues. In DNA, the CDR3 is TGTGCCAGCAGCCAATCGGGGACCCTCGGGGGGGAGCTGTTTTTT. The encoded protein is CASSQSGTLGGELFF.

The chain couples TRBV7-2 to TRBJ2-7, with D maybe TRBD2 (6 bases). This CDR3 is built from 15 residues. V was trimmed by 4 bases and J by 7 bases, leaving 20 bases between them. CDR1 is SGHTA, CDR2 FQGNSA, per germline. The CDR3 nucleotides are TGTGCCAGCAGCTCTCCCGGGAGCCCGGGGAGGGAGCAGTACTTC. Translation: CASSSPGSPGREQYF. The full variable domain, its missing parts supplied by reference TRBV7-2 and TRBJ2-7, is GAGVSQSPSNKVTEKGKDVELRCDPISGHTALYWYRQSLGQGLEFLIYFQGNSAPDKSGLPSDRFSAERTGGSVSTLTIQRTQQEDSAVYLCASSSPGSPGREQYFGPGTRLTVT.

The chain recombines TRBV4-1 with TRBJ1-2; 9 nucleotides line up with TRBD1. The CDR3 is made up of 13 amino acids. With 2 bases clipped from V and 8 bases from J, the junction kept 3 bases outside the gene matches. From germline, CDR1 is MGHRA and CDR2 YSYEKL. DNA for the CDR3: TGCGCCAGCAGCCAATGGACAGGGGCGGGCTACACCTTC. Residues: CASSQWTGAGYTF.

In this sample, this clonotype turned up many times. The chain employs TRBV6-1 and TRBJ2-3; 7 nucleotides line up with TRBD1. CDR1 and CDR2 (germline): MNHNS, SASEGT. There are 13 residues in the CDR3. The junction had 4 bases not matched to a gene; V was cut back by 8 bases and J by 2 bases. The CDR3 region has the DNA TGTGCCAGCTCCGACAGGGCCACAGATACGCAGTATTTT. It translates to CASSDRATDTQYF.

This clonotype was detected only a few times. Here the CDR3 reads CASSRGTSGRFGELFF. In DNA form, the CDR3 reads TGTGCCAGCAGCCGCGGGACTAGCGGGAGGTTCGGGGAGCTGTTTTTT. V usage is TRBV7-2 and J usage is TRBJ2-2; 15 nucleotides line up with TRBD2. Germline assignment: CDR1 SGHTA and CDR2 FQGNSA. The CDR3 loop spans 16 amino acids. V trimming: 5 bases; J trimming: 7 bases; junction bases outside the gene matches: 5.

Ten or more counts support this clonotype. The chain combines TRBV24-1 with TRBJ2-5, with 7 positions matching TRBD2. This CDR3 contains 13 residues. Unmatched junction bases numbered 2, after V lost 7 bases and J lost 1 base. CDR1 is KGHDR, CDR2 SFDVKD, per germline. The CDR3 bases are TGTGCCACCAGGGCTAGCGGCCAAGAGACCCAGTACTTC. The encoded protein is CATRASGQETQYF.

The chain joins TRBV19 to TRBJ2-7; tentative D call: TRBD2 (5 bases). The V end was cut by 3 bases, the J end by 2 bases, with 14 bases between. CDR1 and CDR2 from the germline V gene are LNHDA and SQIVND (reference sequence). CDR3 length: 15 amino acids. The CDR3, as DNA: TGTGCCAGTAGTATTAGTGAGGGTAACACCTACGAGCAGTACTTC. It codes for CASSISEGNTYEQYF.

This clonotype was seen repeatedly, ten times or more. The chain is built from TRBV6-1 and TRBJ1-5; D is unresolved. Germline CDR1 and CDR2: MNHNS and SASEGT. This CDR3 contains 14 residues. V lost 3 bases and J lost 2, with 8 bases in between. The DNA of the CDR3 is TGTGCCAGCAGTGATGGGAGGGGCAATCAGCCCCAGCATTTT. This gives the protein CASSDGRGNQPQHF.

This clonotype appeared once. V and J are TRBV4-1 and TRBJ2-1; 7 bases agree with TRBD1. Germline values: CDR1 MGHRA, CDR2 YSYEKL. The CDR3 extends over 17 amino acids. V shed 0 bases and J 4 bases; nucleotides not matched to a gene: 9. The CDR3 protein is CASSQEGPGTAYNEQFF. The CDR3, as DNA: TGCGCCAGCAGCCAAGAAGGCCCCGGGACAGCATACAATGAGCAGTTCTTC.

This clonotype was detected many times. The chain has TRBV27 and TRBJ2-7; no clear D. The V end lost 6 bases, the J end lost 1 base, and 10 bases lay between the germline ends. Germline CDR1 and CDR2: MNHEY and SMNVEV (reference sequence). The CDR3 is 13 residues long. In DNA, the CDR3 is TGTGCCAGCAGGTCGACCGGGTCCTACGAGCAGTACTTC. This translates into CASRSTGSYEQYF.

The sample holds many counts of this clonotype. The genes are TRBV2 and TRBJ2-5; 8 bases match TRBD1. The J segment lost 2 bases and the V segment lost 6 bases, leaving 5 bases of the junction unmatched. The germline CDR1 and CDR2 sequences are SNHLY and FYNNEI. The CDR3 extends over 14 amino acids. CDR3 amino acids: CASSIDRGQETQYF. The CDR3 nucleotides are TGTGCCAGCAGCATCGACAGGGGTCAAGAGACCCAGTACTTC. Full variable domain (rest looked up from reference TRBV2 and TRBJ2-5): EPEVTQTPSHQVTQMGQEVILRCVPISNHLYFYWYRQILGQKVEFLVSFYNNEISEKSEIFDDQFSVERPDGSNFTLKIRSTKLEDSAMYFCASSIDRGQETQYFGPGTRLLVL.